These 11 T cell receptor beta chains were all obtained from the same sample, sequenced in a study of CD8 T cells in Susac syndrome. An input of roughly 0.45 to 1 ug of RNA was subjected to reverse transcription using random hexamers. TCRdb re-analysed the immunoSEQ multiplex PCR reads in MiXCR, keeping a single row per CDR3 protein. The sample has a few hundred thousand distinct CDR3 sequences; 94% are singletons. Material: CD4+ T cells from PBMCs. These receptors originate from a human donor with Susac syndrome.

The chain is built from TRBV9 and TRBJ1-1; D might be TRBD1 (5 bases). The length of the CDR3 is 14 residues. Trimming removed 0 bases from V and 8 bases from J, with 14 bases in between. In germline, CDR1 is SGDLS, CDR2 YYNGEE. The CDR3 nucleotides are TGTGCCAGCAGCGTAGCAGACCGGGACCCCGAAGCTTTCTTT. Translation: CASSVADRDPEAFF.

The CDR3 coding sequence is TGTGCCAGCAGCCCTCGGACAGGGGGGTACTATGGCTACACCTTC. Translating gives CASSPRTGGYYGYTF. This chain connects TRBV9 to TRBJ1-2, with TRBD1 matching over 10 bases. CDR3 length: 15 residues. V gave up 4 bases and J gave up 3 bases; unmatched junction bases: 6. Germline V lookup: CDR1 SGDLS, CDR2 YYNGEE.

This clonotype has more than one count but fewer than ten. J is TRBJ2-1 and V is TRBV12-3 or TRBV12-4; either TRBD1 or TRBD2 may fit D (5 bases each). V was clipped by 6 bases and J by 4 bases, with 10 bases between them. The CDR3 runs 13 residues. The CDR3 DNA reads as TGTGCCAGCAGCTTGGGACCTTACAATGAGCAGTTCTTC. It encodes CASSLGPYNEQFF.

The chain uses TRBV20-1 and TRBJ1-1, with D possibly TRBD1 on 6 matching bases. CDR1 DFQATT and CDR2 SNEGSKA come from the germline V gene (reference sequence). The CDR3 sequence is 16 residues long. Between the trimmed V and J ends, which lost 0 bases and 1 base, there was a span of 15 bases. The CDR3 reads CSARDLKKGGNTEAFF. For the CDR3, the DNA is TGCAGTGCTAGAGATCTGAAAAAAGGGGGGAACACTGAAGCTTTCTTT.

This chain uses TRBV10-2 with TRBJ2-3; D might be TRBD2 (5 bases). CDR1 is WSHSY, CDR2 SAAADI, per germline. Deletions cut 3 bases from V and 0 bases from J, with 13 bases between. The CDR3 totals 16 residues. DNA of the CDR3: TGCGCCAGCAGTGAAACGACTATCCCTAGCACAGATACGCAGTATTTT. This codes for CASSETTIPSTDTQYF.

This clonotype was detected only once. The chain employs TRBV5-4 and TRBJ1-1; 12 bases are a match to TRBD1. The CDR3 runs to 17 residues. Germline loops: CDR1 SGHNT, CDR2 YYREEE (reference sequence). With 4 bases clipped from V and 5 bases from J, the junction kept 12 bases outside the gene matches. This chain's CDR3 is CASSGTGGAVMGTEAFF. The CDR3 DNA is TGTGCCAGCAGCGGGACAGGGGGCGCGGTAATGGGGACTGAAGCTTTCTTT.

This chain uses TRBV5-4 with TRBJ2-5; 8 bases agree with TRBD2. V gave up 0 bases and J gave up 5 bases; unmatched junction bases: 15. Germline values: CDR1 SGHNT, CDR2 YYREEE (reference sequence). This CDR3 comprises 18 residues. The CDR3 nucleotides are TGTGCCAGCAGCTTGGCCGGGGGGGCCGGGGGCGGGCCCGAGACCCAGTACTTC. It specifies CASSLAGGAGGGPETQYF.

This chain uses TRBV6-2 or TRBV6-3 with TRBJ2-7; tentatively, D is TRBD1 (6 bases). The germline V gene encodes CDR1 MNHEY and CDR2 SVGEGT. CDR3 length: 13 amino acids. Trimming removed 2 bases from V and 7 bases from J, with 12 bases in between. The CDR3 DNA follows: TGTGCCAGCAGTTACGTTCAGGGGTGGGAGCAGTACTTC. Translating it yields CASSYVQGWEQYF.

The rearrangement uses TRBV6-2 or TRBV6-3 and TRBJ1-1; D not resolved. The CDR3 runs 14 residues. Germline V gene lookup returns CDR1 MNHEY and CDR2 SVGEGT. With 8 bases removed from V and 1 base from J, the gap between germline ends came to 14 bases. CDR3 nucleotides: TGTGCCAGCCTCGTTCTGGGCCGGAACACTGAAGCTTTCTTT. Translation gives CASLVLGRNTEAFF.

The chain employs TRBV29-1 and TRBJ1-1; tentatively, D is TRBD1 (5 bases). V lost 4 bases to trimming and J lost 7 bases, with 10 bases between them. The CDR3 covers 11 residues. The germline V gene encodes CDR1 SQVTM and CDR2 ANQGSEA. The CDR3 nucleotides are TGCAGCGTTGGGCGGGGGAGTGAAGCTTTCTTT. Its protein product is CSVGRGSEAFF.

The chain joins TRBV20-1 to TRBJ1-6; the D is unclear. This CDR3 contains 14 residues. Germline CDR1 reads DFQATT; CDR2 reads SNEGSKA (reference sequence). V was trimmed by 3 bases and J by 8 bases, leaving 14 bases between them. This chain's CDR3 is CSASLQERDSPLHF. CDR3 DNA sequence: TGCAGTGCTAGCCTTCAGGAGAGAGATTCACCCCTCCACTTT.